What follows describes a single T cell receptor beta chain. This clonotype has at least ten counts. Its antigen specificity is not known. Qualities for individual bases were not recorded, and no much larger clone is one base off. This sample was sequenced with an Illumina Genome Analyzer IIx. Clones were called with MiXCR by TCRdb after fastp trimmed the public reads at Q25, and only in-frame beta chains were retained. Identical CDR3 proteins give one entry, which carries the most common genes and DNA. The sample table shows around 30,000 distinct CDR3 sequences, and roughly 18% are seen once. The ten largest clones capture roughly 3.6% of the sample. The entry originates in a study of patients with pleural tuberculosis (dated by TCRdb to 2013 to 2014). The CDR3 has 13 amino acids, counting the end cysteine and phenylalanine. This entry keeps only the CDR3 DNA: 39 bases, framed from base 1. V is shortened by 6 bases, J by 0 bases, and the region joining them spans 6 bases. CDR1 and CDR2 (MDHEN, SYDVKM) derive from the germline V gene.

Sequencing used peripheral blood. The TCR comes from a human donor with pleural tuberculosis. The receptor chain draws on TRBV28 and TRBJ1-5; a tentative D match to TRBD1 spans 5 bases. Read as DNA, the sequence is TGTGCCAGCAGGACAGATAGCAATCAGCCCCAGCATTTT. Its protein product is CASRTDSNQPQHF.